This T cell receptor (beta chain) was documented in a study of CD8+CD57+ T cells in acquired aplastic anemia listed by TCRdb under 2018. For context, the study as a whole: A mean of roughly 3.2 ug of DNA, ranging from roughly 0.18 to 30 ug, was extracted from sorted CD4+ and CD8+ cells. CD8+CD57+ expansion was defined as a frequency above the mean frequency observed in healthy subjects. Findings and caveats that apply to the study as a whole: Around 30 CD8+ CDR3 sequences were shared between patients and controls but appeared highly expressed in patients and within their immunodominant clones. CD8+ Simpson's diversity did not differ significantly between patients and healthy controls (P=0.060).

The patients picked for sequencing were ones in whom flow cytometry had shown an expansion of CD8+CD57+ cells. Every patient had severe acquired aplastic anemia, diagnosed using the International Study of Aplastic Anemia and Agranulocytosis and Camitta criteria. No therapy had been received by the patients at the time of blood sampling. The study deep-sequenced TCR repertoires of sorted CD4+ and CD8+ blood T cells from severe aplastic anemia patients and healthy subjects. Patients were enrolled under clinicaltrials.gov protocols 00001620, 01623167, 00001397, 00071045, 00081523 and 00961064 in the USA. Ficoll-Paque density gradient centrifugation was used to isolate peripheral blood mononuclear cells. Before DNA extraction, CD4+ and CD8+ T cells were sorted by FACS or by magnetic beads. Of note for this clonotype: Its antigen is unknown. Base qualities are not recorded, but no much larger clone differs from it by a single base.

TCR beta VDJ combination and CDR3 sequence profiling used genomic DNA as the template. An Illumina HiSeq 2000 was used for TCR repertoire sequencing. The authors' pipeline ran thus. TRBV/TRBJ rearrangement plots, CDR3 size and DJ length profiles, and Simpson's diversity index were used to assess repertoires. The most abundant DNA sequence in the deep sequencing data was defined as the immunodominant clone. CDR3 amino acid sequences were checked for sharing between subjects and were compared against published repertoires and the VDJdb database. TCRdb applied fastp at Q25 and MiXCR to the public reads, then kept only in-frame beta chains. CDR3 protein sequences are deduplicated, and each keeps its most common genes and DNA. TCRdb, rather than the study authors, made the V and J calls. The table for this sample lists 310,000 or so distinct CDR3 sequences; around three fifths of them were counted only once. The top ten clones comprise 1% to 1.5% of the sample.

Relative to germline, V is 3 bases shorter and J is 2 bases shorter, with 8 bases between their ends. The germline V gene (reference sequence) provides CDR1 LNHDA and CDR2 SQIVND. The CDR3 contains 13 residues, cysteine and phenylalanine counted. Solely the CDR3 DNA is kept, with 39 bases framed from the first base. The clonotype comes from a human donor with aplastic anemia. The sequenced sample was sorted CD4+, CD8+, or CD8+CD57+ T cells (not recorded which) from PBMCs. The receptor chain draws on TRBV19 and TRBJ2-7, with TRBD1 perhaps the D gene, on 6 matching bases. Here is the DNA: TGTGCCAGTAGTATGTCAGGGGCCTACGAGCAGTACTTC. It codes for CASSMSGAYEQYF.